The 28 T cell receptor beta chains below come from one sample, sequenced in a study of T cell clones after liver transplantation. Sequencing used immunoSEQ multiplex PCR; TCRdb keeps in-frame clones, though not all of them. The data show some 80,000 clones, 84% seen once. The sequenced sample was CD4+ T cells from blood, obtained 48 months after liver transplant. These receptor sequences come from a human patient who received a liver transplant. The T cells may partly be graft donor cells.

This sequence joins TRBV15 and TRBJ1-6, with no clear D. Germline values: CDR1 LNHNV, CDR2 YYDKDF (reference sequence). This CDR3 has 16 residues. The V end lost 0 bases, the J end lost 6 bases, and 12 bases lay between the germline ends. The CDR3 DNA reads TGTGCCACCAGCAGAGATTTGAACCAGATTAATTCACCCCTCCACTTT. Amino acids: CATSRDLNQINSPLHF.

The gene calls are TRBV7-8 and TRBJ2-5, with 7 bases fitting TRBD1. CDR1 and CDR2 (germline): SGHVS, FQNEAQ. The CDR3 sequence is 14 residues long. J gave up 3 bases and V 5 bases, and 6 bases lay outside the gene matches. This CDR3 reads CASSLTTGKETQYF. The CDR3 DNA is TGTGCCAGCAGCCTGACGACAGGGAAAGAGACCCAGTACTTC.

V usage is TRBV9 and J usage is TRBJ2-6; D is ambiguous. The germline V and J ends were trimmed by 0 bases and 0 bases, with 4 bases remaining between them. The CDR3 extends over 15 amino acids. Germline-derived CDR1 and CDR2 are SGDLS and YYNGEE. CDR3 amino acids: CASSVGPSGANVLTF. The CDR3 DNA sequence: TGTGCCAGCAGCGTAGGGCCCTCTGGGGCCAACGTCCTGACTTTC.

The chain combines TRBV28 with TRBJ1-2; D ambiguous. Germline V lookup: CDR1 MDHEN, CDR2 SYDVKM. Trimming stripped 7 bases from V and 1 base from J, with 13 bases between. The CDR3 has 14 amino acids. CDR3 in DNA: TGTGCCAGCACCAGATATGGGTTTAACTATGGCTACACCTTC. Protein sequence: CASTRYGFNYGYTF.

The V gene is TRBV6-1, the J gene TRBJ2-2, with TRBD2 identical over 16 bases. The V gene's germline CDR1 is MNHNS and CDR2 SASEGT. V trimming: 4 bases; J trimming: 7 bases; junction bases outside the gene matches: 12. The CDR3 is 19 amino acids. The chain's CDR3 is CASSGTGLAGGPFDGELFF. The CDR3 region has the DNA TGTGCCAGCAGTGGCACGGGACTAGCGGGGGGGCCGTTTGACGGGGAGCTGTTTTTT.

J is TRBJ2-2 and V is TRBV7-2; D gene uncertain. V was clipped by 1 base and J by 5 bases, with 11 bases between them. The CDR3 has 15 amino acids. Germline V gives CDR1 SGHTA, CDR2 FQGNSA. The CDR3 DNA reads TGTGCCAGCAGCTTAGTATCTGAGTTTACCGGGGAGCTGTTTTTT. Protein product: CASSLVSEFTGELFF.

The chain joins TRBV19 to TRBJ1-2; D is perhaps TRBD1 (5 bases). This CDR3 region has 14 residues. Germline-derived CDR1 and CDR2 are LNHDA and SQIVND (reference sequence). Trimming stripped 5 bases from V and 8 bases from J, with 18 bases between. The CDR3 region has the DNA TGTGCCAGTAGTGTCCCACGAGGGGCGCGAGGCTACACCTTC. This gives the protein CASSVPRGARGYTF. Full variable domain (outside the CDR3, taken from reference TRBV19 and TRBJ1-2): DGGITQSPKYLFRKEGQNVTLSCEQNLNHDAMYWYRQDPGQGLRLIYYSQIVNDFQKGDIAEGYSVSREKKESFPLTVTSAQKNPTAFYLCASSVPRGARGYTFGSGTRLTVV.

The V and J genes are TRBV5-4 and TRBJ2-3; 11 bases map to TRBD2. CDR3 length equals 17 residues. The V segment lost 3 bases and the J segment 2 bases; nucleotides outside the gene matches: 8. CDR1 SGHNT and CDR2 YYREEE come from the germline V gene (reference sequence). CDR3 nucleotides: TGTGCCAGCAGCTCGCCGAGTAGCGGGAGGGCCACAGATACGCAGTATTTT. Translation gives CASSSPSSGRATDTQYF.

The chain has TRBV4-3 and TRBJ1-1; TRBD1 agrees at 12 bases. The V gene's germline CDR1 is LGHNA and CDR2 YSLEER. There are 18 residues in the CDR3. V shed 0 bases and J 5 bases; nucleotides not matched to a gene: 10. The CDR3: CASSQDVGTGGVETEAFF. DNA for the CDR3: TGCGCCAGCAGCCAAGACGTTGGGACAGGGGGCGTTGAGACTGAAGCTTTCTTT.

V and J are TRBV27 and TRBJ2-5; 7 bases fit TRBD2. This CDR3 has 15 residues. J was trimmed by 5 bases and V by 6 bases; bases with no gene match: 12. Germline V gives CDR1 MNHEY, CDR2 SMNVEV (reference sequence). This CDR3 is CASSPWSGGGETQYF. In nucleotides, the CDR3 is TGTGCCAGCAGCCCTTGGTCGGGGGGAGGGGAGACCCAGTACTTC.

The V and J genes are TRBV9 and TRBJ2-5, with 11 bases lining up with TRBD2. The CDR3 covers 15 residues. CDR1 and CDR2 (germline): SGDLS, YYNGEE. Trimming removed 6 bases from V and 5 bases from J; junction bases left unmatched: 9. The CDR3 loop reads CASTTSGSLRETQYF. The CDR3 region has the DNA TGTGCCAGCACAACTAGCGGGAGTCTTCGGGAGACCCAGTACTTC.

The rearrangement joins TRBV28 to TRBJ2-1; perhaps D is TRBD1 or TRBD2 (5 bases each). Per the germline V gene, CDR1 is MDHEN and CDR2 is SYDVKM. This CDR3 has 16 residues. Between the trimmed V and J ends, which lost 6 bases and 8 bases, there was a span of 23 bases. The CDR3 nucleotides are TGTGCCAGCAGGACTGGGGGAGCGGATTTACGGGATGAGCAGTTCTTC. As protein: CASRTGGADLRDEQFF.

The chain is built from TRBV4-2 and TRBJ2-3; D is uncertain. Germline V lookup: CDR1 LGHNA, CDR2 YNFKEQ. The germline V and J ends were trimmed by 0 bases and 4 bases, with 11 bases remaining between them. The CDR3 contains 15 residues. CDR3 in DNA: TGTGCCAGCAGCCAAGAGTCTGGCACCGCAGATACGCAGTATTTT. It specifies CASSQESGTADTQYF.

The V and J genes are TRBV5-1 and TRBJ1-4; weak D call: TRBD1 (5 bases). V was clipped by 10 bases and J by 8 bases, with 12 bases between them. Germline CDR1 reads SGHRS; CDR2 reads YFSETQ. The CDR3 is 11 amino acids. The CDR3 here is CAGRDFEKLFF. CDR3 DNA sequence: TGCGCCGGCCGGGACTTCGAAAAACTGTTTTTT. Full variable domain (remainder filled in from reference TRBV5-1 and TRBJ1-4): KAGVTQTPRYLIKTRGQQVTLSCSPISGHRSVSWYQQTPGQGLQFLFEYFSETQRNKGNFPGRFSGRQFSNSRSEMNVSTLELGDSALYLCAGRDFEKLFFGSGTQLSVL.

This clone appeared once. The chain couples TRBV6-1 to TRBJ1-5; a possible D gene is TRBD1 (5 bases). Germline lookup yields CDR1 MNHNS and CDR2 SASEGT. The V gene lost 2 bases and the J gene lost 6 bases, with 11 bases spanning the gap. The CDR3 length is 14 residues. CDR3 nucleotides: TGTGCCAGCAGTGAATTCGGGGGTCCTCAGCCCCAGCATTTT. It translates to CASSEFGGPQPQHF.

The rearrangement uses TRBV19 and TRBJ2-7; no clear D gene. The CDR3 runs to 13 residues. The germline V and J ends were trimmed by 7 bases and 0 bases, with 10 bases remaining between them. Germline assignment: CDR1 LNHDA and CDR2 SQIVND (reference sequence). The CDR3 reads CASKLQGSYEQYF. CDR3 DNA: TGTGCCAGTAAGCTACAAGGCTCCTACGAGCAGTACTTC.

This clone showed up just once. V is TRBV5-6 and J is TRBJ2-5; maybe TRBD1 (5 bases). The CDR3 runs to 12 residues. The V end lost 2 bases, the J end lost 6 bases, and 8 bases lay between the germline ends. Germline V gene lookup returns CDR1 SGHDT and CDR2 YYEEEE. The CDR3 region is CASSFWGQTQYF. The CDR3 DNA follows: TGTGCCAGCAGCTTTTGGGGCCAGACCCAGTACTTC. The full variable domain, in which reference TRBV5-6 and TRBJ2-5 provide the parts outside the CDR3, is DAGVTQSPTHLIKTRGQQVTLRCSPKSGHDTVSWYQQALGQGPQFIFQYYEEEERQRGNFPDRFSGHQFPNYSSELNVNALLLGDSALYLCASSFWGQTQYFGPGTRLLVL.

The gene calls are TRBV19 and TRBJ2-7, with 11 bases identical to TRBD2. V gave up 1 base and J gave up 1 base; unmatched junction bases: 6. CDR1 is LNHDA and CDR2 is SQIVND in the germline V gene (reference sequence). The CDR3 extends over 17 amino acids. As DNA, the CDR3 is TGTGCCAGTAGTATAGTCCCCGGGACTAGCGGTTCCTACGAGCAGTACTTC. Translated: CASSIVPGTSGSYEQYF.

This clone rates as medium-sized. The chain combines TRBV5-4 with TRBJ2-4, with D perhaps matching TRBD1 (6 bases). V lost 4 bases and J lost 0, with 11 bases in between. The CDR3 consists of 15 residues. Germline assignment: CDR1 SGHNT and CDR2 YYREEE (reference sequence). CDR3 nucleotide sequence: TGTGCCAGCAGCGCGGACAGCCTAGCCAAAAACATTCAGTACTTC. This encodes CASSADSLAKNIQYF.

The chain links TRBV27 to TRBJ2-1; TRBD2 aligns across 12 bases. This CDR3 contains 14 residues. Germline loops: CDR1 MNHEY, CDR2 SMNVEV (reference sequence). Unmatched junction bases numbered 2, after V lost 6 bases and J lost 5 bases. The CDR3 sequence: CASRRLAGDNEQFF. Written as DNA, the CDR3 is TGTGCCAGCAGGCGACTAGCGGGGGACAATGAGCAGTTCTTC.

The chain has TRBV14 and TRBJ1-2; TRBD1 matches at 8 bases. The CDR3 contains 15 residues. Germline CDR1 reads SGHDN; CDR2 reads FVKESK. Trimming at V came to 4 bases and at J to 8 bases, leaving 12 bases not matched to a gene. The CDR3 DNA follows: TGTGCCAGCAGCCTGTTCTTCCAGGGGGCAGGAGGCTACACCTTC. This gives the protein CASSLFFQGAGGYTF.

The chain employs TRBV5-1 and TRBJ2-7; D is possibly TRBD1 or TRBD2 (5 bases each). Germline values: CDR1 SGHRS, CDR2 YFSETQ. The V end lost 4 bases, the J end lost 1 base, and 21 bases lay between the germline ends. This CDR3 has 17 residues. CDR3 in DNA: TGCGCCAGCAGCCCGAAGATCTTGGGACGGAAGTCCTACGAGCAGTACTTC. Protein sequence: CASSPKILGRKSYEQYF.

V usage is TRBV28 and J usage is TRBJ1-2; 12 bases are a match to TRBD1. V trimming: 4 bases; J trimming: 6 bases; junction bases outside the gene matches: 9. The V gene's germline CDR1 is MDHEN and CDR2 SYDVKM. This CDR3 has 16 residues. The CDR3 DNA reads TGTGCCAGCAGTTCCGCCGGGACAGGGGGCGGACATGGCTACACCTTC. Translating gives CASSSAGTGGGHGYTF.

The rearrangement uses TRBV7-3 and TRBJ2-3, with TRBD2 as a possible D gene (5 bases). The V end lost 0 bases, the J end lost 4 bases, and 17 bases lay between the germline ends. The CDR3 is 17 residues long. Germline values: CDR1 SGHTA, CDR2 FQGTGA. This chain's CDR3 is CASSLTASTPGADTQYF. In nucleotides, the CDR3 is TGTGCCAGCAGCTTAACTGCTAGCACCCCCGGGGCAGATACGCAGTATTTT.

V usage is TRBV7-9 and J usage is TRBJ1-4; no reliable D call. Trimming removed 1 base from V and 4 bases from J, with 10 bases in between. CDR1 is SEHNR and CDR2 is FQNEAQ in the germline V gene (reference sequence). The CDR3 runs to 15 residues. CDR3 residues: CASSLESGFNEKLFF. CDR3 sequence (DNA): TGTGCCAGCAGCTTAGAGTCAGGCTTTAATGAAAAACTGTTTTTT.

V is TRBV7-9 and J is TRBJ1-1; D is ambiguous. The CDR3 runs to 14 residues. Deletions cut 2 bases from V and 0 bases from J, with 7 bases between. CDR1 is SEHNR, CDR2 FQNEAQ, per germline (reference sequence). In DNA, the CDR3 is TGTGCCAGCAGCTTAAACGGAATGAACACTGAAGCTTTCTTT. Its protein is CASSLNGMNTEAFF.

This clone was picked up one time. V is TRBV7-9 and J is TRBJ1-3, with D uncertain. The CDR3 covers 15 residues. CDR1 and CDR2 (germline): SEHNR, FQNEAQ (reference sequence). Trimming stripped 1 base from V and 3 bases from J, with 10 bases between. CDR3 DNA sequence: TGTGCCAGCAGCTTAGACAGCAGCCTTGGAAACACCATATATTTT. Protein: CASSLDSSLGNTIYF.

The chain employs TRBV10-3 and TRBJ1-4; 7 bases are a match to TRBD1. Germline assignment: CDR1 ENHRY and CDR2 SYGVKD. The CDR3 is 12 residues long. With V trimmed by 6 bases and J by 7 bases, 2 bases remained unmatched. The CDR3 protein is CAISEGAEKLFF. The CDR3 DNA is TGTGCCATCAGCGAGGGGGCTGAAAAACTGTTTTTT.